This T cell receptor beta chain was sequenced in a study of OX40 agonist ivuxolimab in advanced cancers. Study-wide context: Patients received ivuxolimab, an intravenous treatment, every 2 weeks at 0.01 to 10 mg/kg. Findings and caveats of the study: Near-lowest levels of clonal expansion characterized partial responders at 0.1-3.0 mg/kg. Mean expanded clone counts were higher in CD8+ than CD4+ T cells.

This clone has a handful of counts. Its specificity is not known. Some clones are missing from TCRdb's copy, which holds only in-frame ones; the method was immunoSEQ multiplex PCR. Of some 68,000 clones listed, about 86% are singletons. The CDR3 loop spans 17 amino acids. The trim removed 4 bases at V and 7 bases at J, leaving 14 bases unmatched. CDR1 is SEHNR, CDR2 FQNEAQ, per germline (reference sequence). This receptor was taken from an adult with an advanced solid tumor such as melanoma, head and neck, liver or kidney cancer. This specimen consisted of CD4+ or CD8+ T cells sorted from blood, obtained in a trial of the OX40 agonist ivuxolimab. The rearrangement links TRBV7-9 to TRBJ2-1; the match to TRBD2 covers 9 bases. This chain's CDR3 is CASSSLEEAGGRNEQFF. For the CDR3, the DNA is TGTGCCAGCAGCTCCCTTGAGGAAGCGGGAGGACGTAATGAGCAGTTCTTC. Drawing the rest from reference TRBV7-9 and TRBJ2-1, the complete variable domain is DTGVSQNPRHKITKRGQNVTFRCDPISEHNRLYWYRQTLGQGPEFLTYFQNEAQLEKSRLLSDRFSAERPKGSFSTLEIQRTEQGDSAMYLCASSSLEEAGGRNEQFFGPGTRLTVL.